These 25 T cell receptor beta chains originate from one sample sequenced in a study of regulatory T cells in long-lasting Graves disease. Time point here: persistent/refractory GD, antithyroid drugs over 5 years with positive TRAb. Construction of the TCR library relied on RNA isolated from PBMCs. Arm-PCR of CDR3 regions and iRepertoire HTBI primers were used to build TCR beta libraries. MiXCR was run by TCRdb on the multiplex PCR reads, yielding one entry per CDR3 protein. The repertoire has approximately 290,000 distinct CDR3 sequences, roughly a fifth of them found once; the top ten carry 56%. The material was peripheral blood mononuclear cells (PBMCs), obtained when the disease was refractory, from a patient treated with antithyroid drugs. These receptor sequences come from a female donor with Graves disease.

This clonotype was seen more than once but under ten times. The V call is TRBV30, the J call TRBJ2-7; TRBD2 matches at 11 bases. CDR1 is GTSNPN and CDR2 is SVGIG in the germline V gene (reference sequence). With V trimmed by 4 bases and J by 4 bases, 0 bases remained unmatched. This CDR3 has 12 amino acids. CDR3 loop: CAWTSGRYEQYF. For the CDR3, the DNA is TGTGCCTGGACTAGCGGGAGGTACGAGCAGTACTTC.

This clonotype came up a few times. This sequence joins TRBV10-2 and TRBJ2-7; 7 positions agree with TRBD2. Germline loops: CDR1 WSHSY, CDR2 SAAADI. The CDR3 length is 13 residues. Losses at the gene ends were 8 bases for V and 3 bases for J; bases not matched to a gene: 7. CDR3 protein: CASGGGMGYEQYF. The CDR3 DNA reads as TGCGCCAGCGGGGGGGGAATGGGCTACGAGCAGTACTTC.

The chain is built from TRBV7-9 and TRBJ2-3; D might be TRBD2 (5 bases). The CDR3 extends over 15 amino acids. V lost 6 bases and J 1 base, leaving 14 bases between the germline ends. CDR1 is SEHNR, CDR2 FQNEAQ, per germline (reference sequence). CDR3 region: CASRSREFGTDTQYF. For the CDR3, the DNA is TGTGCCAGCAGATCTAGGGAGTTCGGCACAGATACGCAGTATTTT.

This clonotype was observed a few times. The chain is built from TRBV20-1 and TRBJ2-7; tentatively, D is TRBD1 (6 bases). This CDR3 contains 13 residues. Germline V gene data show CDR1 as DFQATT and CDR2 as SNEGSKA (reference sequence). Trimming shortened V by 1 base and J by 3 bases, and 10 bases separated the two germline ends. The CDR3 sequence is CSARAGVLYEQYF. CDR3 DNA sequence: TGCAGTGCTAGAGCAGGGGTCCTCTACGAGCAGTACTTC.

This clonotype was detected many times. The J gene is TRBJ2-7, the V gene TRBV28; tentative D call: TRBD1 (6 bases). The germline V gene encodes CDR1 MDHEN and CDR2 SYDVKM. The CDR3 is 13 residues long. The V end was cut by 3 bases, the J end by 2 bases, with 8 bases between. The CDR3 nucleotides are TGTGCCAGCAGTTTGGACAGTACCTACGAGCAGTACTTC. It encodes CASSLDSTYEQYF.

The rearrangement links TRBV5-6 to TRBJ2-2; D ambiguous. CDR1 is SGHDT, CDR2 YYEEEE, per germline. Deletions cut 4 bases from V and 6 bases from J, with 7 bases between. The CDR3 covers 12 residues. CDR3 sequence: CASSTLAGELFF. The CDR3 coding sequence is TGTGCCAGCAGCACGCTAGCCGGGGAGCTGTTTTTT. The full variable domain, with the rest looked up from reference TRBV5-6 and TRBJ2-2, is DAGVTQSPTHLIKTRGQQVTLRCSPKSGHDTVSWYQQALGQGPQFIFQYYEEEERQRGNFPDRFSGHQFPNYSSELNVNALLLGDSALYLCASSTLAGELFFGEGSRLTVL.

At least ten counts were recorded for this clonotype. The chain is built from TRBV28 and TRBJ1-5; D might be TRBD1 (5 bases). Germline CDR1 reads MDHEN; CDR2 reads SYDVKM. Between the trimmed V and J ends, which lost 3 bases and 7 bases, there was a span of 16 bases. This CDR3 spans 15 amino acids. The CDR3 here is CASSFIPGPGQPQHF. In DNA, the CDR3 is TGTGCCAGCAGTTTCATCCCGGGGCCAGGCCAGCCCCAGCATTTT.

The V gene is TRBV4-1, the J gene TRBJ2-7, with D possibly matching TRBD1 (5 bases). The CDR3 has 16 amino acids. Germline loops: CDR1 MGHRA, CDR2 YSYEKL. V shed 4 bases and J shed 2 bases, with 18 bases lying between them. The CDR3 nucleotides read TGCGCCAGCAGCCCAGTCTCAGGGATTATAGCCTACGAGCAGTACTTC. It is translated as CASSPVSGIIAYEQYF.

This clonotype came up a few times. The J gene is TRBJ2-7, the V gene TRBV6-1, with 7 bases aligning to TRBD1. Germline V lookup: CDR1 MNHNS, CDR2 SASEGT. This CDR3 spans 15 amino acids. V shed 7 bases and J 2 bases; nucleotides not matched to a gene: 11. CDR3 amino acids: CASTLTGTAPYEQYF. In DNA, the CDR3 is TGTGCCAGCACCTTAACAGGGACAGCACCCTACGAGCAGTACTTC.

This clonotype was seen only a few times. V is TRBV6-9 and J is TRBJ1-5; D not resolved. From germline, CDR1 is MNHGY and CDR2 SVAAGI. The CDR3 covers 15 residues. The V and J ends lost 2 bases and 1 base respectively, with 9 bases between them. The CDR3 is CASSYRGFSNQPQHF. CDR3 nucleotide sequence: TGTGCCAGCAGTTATAGAGGTTTCAGCAATCAGCCCCAGCATTTT.

This clonotype has at least ten counts. V usage is TRBV5-4 and J usage is TRBJ2-5; D not resolved. Per the germline V gene, CDR1 is SGHNT and CDR2 is YYREEE (reference sequence). V lost 4 bases and J 5 bases, leaving 9 bases between the germline ends. There are 12 residues in the CDR3. CDR3 in amino acids: CASSPNRETQYF. In nucleotides, the CDR3 is TGTGCCAGCAGCCCGAACCGGGAGACCCAGTACTTC.

A few counts support this clonotype. The chain has TRBV30 and TRBJ2-7; 7 positions agree with TRBD1. Germline lookup yields CDR1 GTSNPN and CDR2 SVGIG (reference sequence). J gave up 4 bases and V 4 bases, and 10 bases lay outside the gene matches. The CDR3 covers 14 residues. CDR3 region: CAWKGRGSVYEQYF. DNA of the CDR3: TGTGCCTGGAAAGGCAGGGGGTCTGTTTACGAGCAGTACTTC.

The gene calls are TRBV20-1 and TRBJ1-2, with a weak D call TRBD1 (5 bases). CDR3 length equals 13 residues. V lost 6 bases, J lost 2 bases, and 13 bases lay in between. Germline CDR1 is DFQATT and CDR2 is SNEGSKA (reference sequence). The CDR3 region has the DNA TGCAGTGCCCCTTCCGGGGCAAACTATGGCTACACCTTC. It yields the protein CSAPSGANYGYTF.

The chain has TRBV27 and TRBJ2-1; 14 positions match TRBD2. The CDR3 has 17 residues. Germline values: CDR1 MNHEY, CDR2 SMNVEV (reference sequence). Trimming took 5 bases from V and 0 from J; bases not matched to a gene: 3. CDR3 DNA sequence: TGTGCCAGCAGTCGGGGGACTAGCGGGAGCTCCTACAATGAGCAGTTCTTC. As protein: CASSRGTSGSSYNEQFF.

The chain links TRBV10-1 to TRBJ2-3; either TRBD1 or TRBD2 may fit D (5 bases each). The CDR3 runs to 14 residues. V lost 0 bases and J lost 7, with 11 bases in between. Per germline, CDR1 WNHNN and CDR2 SYGVQD (reference sequence). This chain's CDR3 is CASSESGRSNTQYF. DNA for the CDR3: TGCGCCAGCAGTGAGTCGGGACGATCGAATACGCAGTATTTT.

The gene calls are TRBV4-3 and TRBJ2-7; 8 nucleotides align to TRBD1. V lost 1 base and J lost 7; bases outside the gene matches: 9. This CDR3 is built from 15 residues. CDR1 and CDR2 from the germline V gene are LGHNA and YSLEER. For the CDR3, the DNA is TGCGCCAGCAGCCAAGCGCATAGACAGGGGAGGGAGCAGTACTTC. This sequence encodes CASSQAHRQGREQYF.

This clonotype appeared a few times. The J gene is TRBJ2-7, the V gene TRBV4-3, with D possibly called TRBD1 or TRBD2 (5 bases each). The CDR3 sequence is 14 residues long. V was pared by 3 bases and J by 2 bases, with 11 bases between. Germline values: CDR1 LGHNA, CDR2 YSLEER. The CDR3 here is CASSQGRGTYEQYF. The CDR3 DNA reads TGCGCCAGCAGCCAGGGACGCGGTACCTACGAGCAGTACTTC.

The J gene is TRBJ1-2, the V gene TRBV5-4, with D unresolved. Germline loops: CDR1 SGHNT, CDR2 YYREEE (reference sequence). The CDR3 runs to 14 residues. V was trimmed by 3 bases and J by 3 bases, leaving 12 bases between them. CDR3 nucleotides: TGTGCCAGCAGCTCCTTGGCGGGCGACTATGGCTACACCTTC. Encoded protein: CASSSLAGDYGYTF.

This clonotype was picked up a small number of times. The CDR3 spells CASSYWREETQYF. The CDR3 DNA sequence: TGTGCCAGCAGTTATTGGAGGGAGGAGACCCAGTACTTC. The V call is TRBV6-2 or TRBV6-3, the J call TRBJ2-5; TRBD2 might be the D (6 bases). The CDR3 is 13 residues long. Between the trimmed V and J ends, which lost 3 bases and 5 bases, there was a span of 10 bases. Germline CDR1 reads MNHEY; CDR2 reads SVGEGT.

This clonotype was observed a few times. The chain uses TRBV10-3 and TRBJ2-1, with D tentatively TRBD1 or TRBD2 (5 bases each). Germline lookup yields CDR1 ENHRY and CDR2 SYGVKD. The length of the CDR3 is 16 residues. The V end lost 4 bases, the J end lost 0 bases, and 13 bases lay between the germline ends. The CDR3 nucleotides read TGTGCCATCAGTGGGGGCCGCGAGGGCTCCTACAATGAGCAGTTCTTC. Residues: CAISGGREGSYNEQFF.

This clonotype was detected a few times. The J gene is TRBJ1-2, the V gene TRBV7-9; maybe TRBD1 (5 bases). Between the trimmed V and J ends, which lost 1 base and 0 bases, there was a span of 9 bases. The CDR3 is 15 amino acids. Germline V gene data show CDR1 as SEHNR and CDR2 as FQNEAQ (reference sequence). CDR3 sequence reads: CASSLVDRPNYGYTF. CDR3 coding DNA: TGTGCCAGCAGCTTAGTCGACAGACCTAACTATGGCTACACCTTC.

To note about this clonotype: A read error may produce the germline difference seen at one junction end. The chain couples TRBV7-2 to TRBJ2-7; 7 nucleotides match TRBD1. Per the germline V gene, CDR1 is SGHTA and CDR2 is FQGNSA. The CDR3 covers 14 residues. This CDR3 reads CASSPGQRHYEQYF. As DNA, the CDR3 is TGCGCCAGCAGCCCGGGACAGCGACACTACGAGCAGTACTTC.

This clonotype was seen a handful of times. V is TRBV6-1 and J is TRBJ1-2; tentatively, D is TRBD1 (5 bases). The CDR3 is 13 amino acids. In germline, CDR1 is MNHNS, CDR2 SASEGT. V gave up 6 bases and J gave up 4 bases, with 12 bases separating them. CDR3 sequence: CASRPQTAYGYTF. DNA of the CDR3: TGTGCCAGCAGACCCCAGACAGCCTATGGCTACACCTTC.

CDR3 DNA: TGTGCCAGCAGTTACATCAGCGGGAGGGACTACGAGCAGTACTTC. Translated, it gives CASSYISGRDYEQYF. The chain has TRBV6-2 or TRBV6-3 and TRBJ2-7; 10 nucleotides agree with TRBD2. V was pared by 2 bases and J by 3 bases, with 4 bases of the junction left unmatched. The CDR3 loop spans 15 amino acids. Germline-derived CDR1 and CDR2 are MNHEY and SVGEGT.

This clonotype was detected many times. The V gene is TRBV27, the J gene TRBJ2-7, with 10 bases lining up with TRBD2. The V gene end was trimmed by 4 bases and the J gene end by 5 bases; junction bases not matched to a gene: 11. CDR3 length: 16 residues. The germline V gene encodes CDR1 MNHEY and CDR2 SMNVEV (reference sequence). CDR3 region: CASSSIKLAGKNEQYF. DNA of the CDR3: TGTGCCAGCAGTTCAATCAAACTAGCGGGGAAGAACGAGCAGTACTTC.